The T cell receptor (beta chain) under discussion was sequenced for a study of blood T cells in healthy people across ages. On this clonotype: Its antigen remains unknown.

Looked up from germline, CDR1 is KGHSY and CDR2 is FQNENV. There are 16 residues in the CDR3. V lost 3 bases and J 5 bases, leaving 19 bases between the germline ends. The use of a sample-barcoded 5' primer and a J-beta primer mix characterized a second PCR of about 7 to 12 cycles. TCRdb analysed the 5' RACE reads with MiXCR anew, one entry per CDR3 protein. This table holds under 800,000 distinct CDR3 sequences, 21% found once. Findings and limits, study-wide: One million T cells yielded diversity estimates that were considered underestimates. Across samples, TCR beta diversity tracked strongly with naive T cell percentage.

Sequenced: blood. The receptor's source is a man in his sixties or seventies in good health. This chain joins TRBV16 and TRBJ1-2; D call uncertain. CDR3 sequence (DNA): TGTGCCAGCAGCCACAGTTCCCTCGTCGTTTCTTATGGCTACACCTTC. It specifies CASSHSSLVVSYGYTF.